This entry features one TCR beta chain sequence. Its specific antigen is unknown. Qualities for individual bases were not recorded, and no much larger clone is one base off. This record belongs to a study of T-cell memory formation after mild COVID-19 (dated by TCRdb to the early 2020s). About the study as a whole: TCR sequence clusters from the two donors were largely donor specific. In two donors, T-cell clones that expanded and contracted after mild COVID-19 were tracked by sequencing TCRalpha and TCRbeta repertoires over time. Two young, previously healthy adult volunteers made up the cohort, one male and one female. Study-wide conclusions, independent of this receptor: Balanced CD4/CD8 phenotypes were observed for clones contracting from day 15 to 85, whereas a bias towards CD4+ was observed for a second wave of clones expanding from day 15 to 37. Only a couple of mild cases were covered by the study, and larger cohorts that include severe cases with pre-infection samples were considered necessary. The detection of some responding clones in pre-infection memory suggests that pre-existing cross-reactive memory T cells joined the SARS-CoV-2 response. Contracting CD4+ clones turned up mainly in the CM and EM memory subsets, whereas EMRA was where CD8+ clones were enriched. SARS-CoV-2 specificity was not confirmed for the second-wave clones peaking on day 37.

Ficoll-Paque density gradient centrifugation was used to isolate PBMCs. Instrument on record: Illumina NovaSeq 6000. TCRalpha and TCRbeta cDNA libraries were built by 5'RACE with constant-segment primers, adding sample barcodes and unique molecular identifiers. Trizol reagent was used to extract RNA from every sample. Library amplification was performed in two PCR steps, and a second sample barcode and Illumina TruSeq adapters were introduced in the second step. Sequencing of libraries was performed on an Illumina NovaSeq with 2 x 150 bp paired-end reads. Per the source publication's procedure: Demultiplexing of reads and collapsing into UMI-guided consensus sequences were performed with migec v1.2.7. Using mixcr v2.1.11, UMI consensuses were aligned to TRA and TRB V and J templates and then assembled into clonotypes. A clonotype was counted as expanded or contracted only when both edgeR and NoisET called the clonotype significant, with the noise models trained on biological replicates. For edgeR calls, the thresholds were a false discovery rate-adjusted p below 0.01 and a log2 fold-change of 1. As an exploratory analysis of dynamics, max-normalized trajectories of the 1000 most abundant clonotypes were examined by PCA with hierarchical clustering. Each responding clone was given a CD4 or CD8 phenotype based on the CD4+ and CD8+ repertoires, which had been sequenced separately. TCRdb reanalyzed the raw reads on its own, using fastp at Q25 for trimming and MiXCR for clone calling, and kept in-frame beta chains. CDR3 protein sequences are deduplicated, and each keeps its most common genes and DNA. TCRdb's processing, not the study's, gives the V and J calls here. Present in this sample are 350,000 to 500,000 distinct CDR3 sequences, under 25% of which were seen just once. The leading ten clones occupy around 12% of the sample.

Its CDR3 holds 19 amino acids, cysteine through phenylalanine. CDR3 DNA only is kept here, 57 bases in frame from base 1. The clonotype was recovered from an adult woman who had mild COVID-19 (a few samples of this study predate the infection). The sample titles of this study are shuffled in the database, so cell type and time point are left out; the donor was told from shared clones. This receptor chain uses TRBV21-1 and TRBJ1-1. TRBV21-1 has pseudogene status. The sequenced sample consisted of PBMCs or a T cell subset sorted from them (not recorded which). The DNA reads TGTGCCAGCAGCAAAGGCGCGGGACGGCTGGATCCCATGAACACTGAAGCTTTCTTT. This is translated as CASSKGAGRLDPMNTEAFF.